This T cell receptor beta chain was captured in a study of beta chain features in type 1 diabetes. Overall study findings and caveats: It was among patients, rather than healthy donors, that naive, central memory and Treg TCRB repertoires appeared more similar. Within each of all four CD4+ subsets, Type 1 diabetes patients had TCRB CDR3s that were moderately but significantly shorter.

CDR1 is WSHSY, CDR2 SAAADI, per germline. V was shortened by 9 bases and J by 4 bases, with 8 bases between the two germline ends. The CDR3 contains 11 residues. Note on this clone: Its target is unknown.

The whole isolated RNA underwent reverse transcription, so sequencing captured expressed TCRB transcripts. Assay used: immunoSEQ multiplex PCR; TCRdb lists only in-frame clones, some missing. Here the sample spans roughly 340,000 clones, roughly 14% being singletons. Sorted populations all had greater than 95% purity. This chain connects TRBV10-2 to TRBJ2-3; tentatively, D is TRBD2 (6 bases). This TCR was recovered from a woman aged 18-29 years with type 1 diabetes. The specimen was naive CD4+ T cells from blood. CDR3 bases: TGCGCCAGTGGGGAGGCAGATACGCAGTATTTT. Translation: CASGEADTQYF.